These T cell receptor beta chains were read from a single sample in a study of T-cell reconstitution after alpha-beta-depleted transplantation in children. A single record per CDR3 protein comes from TCRdb applying MiXCR to the PCR reads. The repertoire has about 410,000 distinct CDR3 sequences, approximately 20% of them found once; the top ten carry less than 4.5%. Sequences were derived from PBMCs from the stem cell graft donor, sampled from the stem cell graft. The receptors stem from a human donor who donated a stem cell graft to a child with acute myeloid leukemia. Both conserved end residues are part of each CDR3. A D gene is named only where the DNA matches it firmly. Some rows mark clone size as missing; the rest say once, few, many or name a class of expanded clone.

j_gene,len,v_gene,abundance,d_gene,CDR3aa,CDR3nt
TRBJ1-5,13,TRBV29-1,-,-,CSVAGIGNQPQHF,TGCAGCGTTGCGGGGATTGGCAATCAGCCCCAGCATTTT
TRBJ2-7,11,TRBV10-3,-,-,CAIRSLGEQYF,TGTGCCATCCGATCACTAGGCGAGCAGTACTTC
TRBJ1-1,13,TRBV20-1,many,-,CSARVNRETEAFF,TGCAGTGCTAGAGTCAACAGGGAGACTGAAGCTTTCTTT
TRBJ1-6,16,TRBV11-2,-,-,CASSLEGGVRNSPLHF,TGTGCCAGCAGCTTAGAGGGGGGGGTCAGGAATTCACCCCTCCACTTT
TRBJ2-3,15,TRBV20-1,many,TRBD2,CSAGTSGSWPDTQYF,TGCAGTGCTGGGACTAGCGGGAGTTGGCCAGATACGCAGTATTTT
TRBJ2-5,16,TRBV28,-,TRBD2,CASRLASGAPQETQYF,TGTGCCAGCAGATTGGCTAGCGGGGCGCCCCAAGAGACCCAGTACTTC
TRBJ2-1,15,TRBV30,-,TRBD1,CAWSPTGASYNEQFF,TGTGCCTGGAGTCCGACAGGGGCCTCCTACAATGAGCAGTTCTTC
TRBJ2-1,11,TRBV29-1,many,-,CSVEGFNEQFF,TGCAGCGTTGAAGGGTTCAATGAGCAGTTCTTC
TRBJ2-3,16,TRBV13,-,-,CASSLTGLGSADTQYF,TGTGCCAGCAGCTTAACAGGTCTCGGATCCGCAGATACGCAGTATTTT
TRBJ2-5,13,TRBV18,-,-,CASSPPGEETQYF,TGTGCCAGCTCACCACCAGGGGAAGAGACCCAGTACTTC
TRBJ2-7,15,TRBV28,few,-,CASSLQLVGSYEQYF,TGTGCCAGCAGCCTCCAATTAGTAGGATCCTACGAGCAGTACTTC
TRBJ2-3,15,TRBV12-3/TRBV12-4,-,TRBD2,CASSPRTSDTDTQYF,TGTGCCAGCAGCCCCCGGACTAGCGACACAGATACGCAGTATTTT
TRBJ2-7,14,TRBV2,few,-,CASSYRDLTYEQYF,TGTGCCAGCAGCTACAGGGACCTAACCTACGAGCAGTACTTC
TRBJ2-5,13,TRBV7-6,few,-,CASSFRVQETQYF,TGTGCCAGCAGCTTCAGGGTTCAAGAGACCCAGTACTTC
TRBJ2-3,15,TRBV12-3/TRBV12-4,-,TRBD2,CASSSSGKITDTQYF,TGTGCCAGCAGTTCTAGCGGGAAGATCACAGATACGCAGTATTTT
TRBJ1-2,15,TRBV7-2,-,-,CASSLVAGGDYGYTF,TGTGCCAGCAGCTTAGTGGCCGGGGGAGACTATGGCTACACCTTC
TRBJ2-1,12,TRBV5-1,-,TRBD2,CASSPRGVEQFF,TGCGCCAGCAGCCCCCGGGGGGTTGAGCAGTTCTTC
TRBJ2-4,21,TRBV6-4,few,TRBD2,CASSDSGGIEASGRAKNIQYF,TGTGCCAGCTCCGACTCGGGGGGTATTGAGGCTAGCGGGAGAGCCAAAAACATTCAGTACTTC
TRBJ2-7,13,TRBV20-1,many,TRBD1,CSASRTGRYEQYF,TGCAGTGCTAGTAGGACAGGGAGGTACGAGCAGTACTTC
TRBJ1-5,22,TRBV6-2/TRBV6-3,-,TRBD1,CASSYLLIFPGQGVNSNQPQHF,TGTGCCAGCAGTTACTTACTCATATTCCCGGGACAGGGGGTTAATAGCAATCAGCCCCAGCATTTT
TRBJ2-7,14,TRBV7-9,few,TRBD1,CASVMGQGAHEQYF,TGTGCCAGCGTTATGGGACAGGGGGCCCACGAGCAGTACTTC
TRBJ2-2,15,TRBV20-1,few,-,CSAINRGYDTGELFF,TGCAGTGCTATAAACCGGGGGTACGACACCGGGGAGCTGTTTTTT
TRBJ2-2,15,TRBV27,-,-,CASSARPKSAGELFF,TGTGCCAGCAGCGCCCGTCCAAAATCGGCCGGGGAGCTGTTTTTT
TRBJ2-7,14,TRBV20-1,many,-,CSAIGPGGSYEQYF,TGCAGTGCTATAGGCCCTGGGGGCTCCTACGAGCAGTACTTC
TRBJ2-1,16,TRBV2,-,-,CASSPGRGGKYNEQFF,TGTGCCAGCAGTCCCGGTCGAGGGGGTAAATACAATGAGCAGTTCTTC
TRBJ2-7,12,TRBV12-3/TRBV12-4,-,TRBD1,CASSLEGQEQYF,TGTGCCAGCAGTTTAGAGGGACAGGAGCAGTACTTC
TRBJ1-5,13,TRBV7-8,-,-,CASSLARLQPQHF,TGTGCCAGCAGCTTAGCCAGACTTCAGCCCCAGCATTTT
TRBJ2-3,17,TRBV7-9,few,TRBD2,CASSLRASGSSTDTQYF,TGTGCCAGCAGCTTAAGGGCTAGCGGTTCTAGCACAGATACGCAGTATTTT